The 22 T cell receptor beta chains presented below share a single source sample, sequenced in a study of OX40 agonist ivuxolimab in advanced cancers. Only in-frame clones appear in the TCRdb table, and some are missing; sequencing was by immunoSEQ multiplex PCR. The profile covers around 56,000 clones, with approximately 79% appearing a single time and less than 4.5% taken by the ten largest. Source: CD4+ or CD8+ T cells sorted from blood, taken in a trial of the OX40 agonist ivuxolimab. The receptors derive from an adult with an advanced solid tumor such as melanoma, head and neck, liver or kidney cancer.

The V gene is TRBV19, the J gene TRBJ2-3; D possibly corresponds to TRBD1 (5 bases). The CDR3 is 14 amino acids. Germline V CDR1 and CDR2: LNHDA, SQIVND (reference sequence). The V end was cut by 2 bases, the J end by 4 bases, with 10 bases between. The CDR3 region has the DNA TGTGCCAGTAGTATATCAGGGTCGGCAGATACGCAGTATTTT. This gives the protein CASSISGSADTQYF.

V is TRBV5-1 and J is TRBJ2-3, with 12 bases fitting TRBD2. The germline V gene has CDR1 SGHRS and CDR2 YFSETQ. This CDR3 spans 16 amino acids. The V and J ends lost 7 bases and 4 bases, in that order; junction bases with no gene match: 10. CDR3 sequence reads: CASGRLAGVSSDTQYF. The DNA for the CDR3 is TGCGCCAGCGGTAGACTAGCGGGGGTTTCCTCAGATACGCAGTATTTT. The variable domain in full, completed from reference TRBV5-1 and TRBJ2-3, reads KAGVTQTPRYLIKTRGQQVTLSCSPISGHRSVSWYQQTPGQGLQFLFEYFSETQRNKGNFPGRFSGRQFSNSRSEMNVSTLELGDSALYLCASGRLAGVSSDTQYFGPGTRLTVL.

The chain links TRBV7-2 to TRBJ1-1; 8 bases agree with TRBD1. CDR3 size: 17 residues. Looked up from germline, CDR1 is SGHTA and CDR2 is FQGNSA. Trimming at V came to 5 bases and at J to 2 bases, leaving 13 bases not matched to a gene. The CDR3 loop reads CASSQDRGTGKNTEAFF. The CDR3 DNA reads as TGTGCCAGCAGCCAAGACAGGGGAACTGGGAAAAACACTGAAGCTTTCTTT.

This chain uses TRBV7-8 with TRBJ1-3; D remains ambiguous. Trimming pared 1 base from V and 0 bases from J, leaving 13 bases between. The CDR3 consists of 17 residues. Germline V gene sequence: CDR1 SGHVS, CDR2 FQNEAQ. The CDR3 spells CASSLVLGELSGNTIYF. DNA of the CDR3: TGTGCCAGCAGCTTAGTTTTGGGAGAACTCTCTGGAAACACCATATATTTT.

This clone was counted a single time. Sequence at one end of the junction differs from germline and may be a read error. The chain is built from TRBV5-1 and TRBJ2-7; D is unresolved. The CDR3 sequence is 11 residues long. Germline V gives CDR1 SGHRS, CDR2 YFSETQ. The CDR3 DNA reads TGTGCCAGCAGCTTTTACTACGAGCAGTACTTC. Translating gives CASSFYYEQYF.

The gene calls are TRBV2 and TRBJ1-1; 7 nucleotides align to TRBD1. V was pared by 7 bases and J by 4 bases, with 9 bases of the junction left unmatched. Germline lookup yields CDR1 SNHLY and CDR2 FYNNEI. The CDR3 extends over 14 amino acids. The CDR3 DNA reads as TGTGCCAGCAATCCTGACAGGGAGGGCACTGAAGCTTTCTTT. Translating gives CASNPDREGTEAFF. Drawing the rest from reference TRBV2 and TRBJ1-1, the complete variable domain is EPEVTQTPSHQVTQMGQEVILRCVPISNHLYFYWYRQILGQKVEFLVSFYNNEISEKSEIFDDQFSVERPDGSNFTLKIRSTKLEDSAMYFCASNPDREGTEAFFGQGTRLTVV.

The chain links TRBV19 to TRBJ2-1; D may match TRBD1 or TRBD2 (5 bases each). This CDR3 has 14 residues. CDR1 is LNHDA and CDR2 is SQIVND in the germline V gene (reference sequence). Trimming shortened V by 3 bases and J by 3 bases, and 9 bases separated the two germline ends. The CDR3: CASSMRDGYNEQFF. CDR3 DNA: TGTGCCAGTAGTATGAGGGACGGCTACAATGAGCAGTTCTTC.

The rearrangement joins TRBV19 to TRBJ2-7, with no clear D. V was cut by 3 bases and J by 1 base, with 10 bases left in between. The V gene's germline CDR1 is LNHDA and CDR2 SQIVND (reference sequence). This CDR3 comprises 14 residues. CDR3: CASSIFGPSYEQYF. CDR3 in DNA: TGTGCCAGTAGTATTTTCGGACCTTCCTACGAGCAGTACTTC. Variable domain in full (rest from reference TRBV19 and TRBJ2-7): DGGITQSPKYLFRKEGQNVTLSCEQNLNHDAMYWYRQDPGQGLRLIYYSQIVNDFQKGDIAEGYSVSREKKESFPLTVTSAQKNPTAFYLCASSIFGPSYEQYFGPGTRLTVT.

This chain links TRBV7-2 with TRBJ1-1; D not certain. Looked up from germline, CDR1 is SGHTA and CDR2 is FQGNSA. Trimming pared 0 bases from V and 1 base from J, leaving 6 bases between. The CDR3 is 14 amino acids. The CDR3 sequence is CASSLALENTEAFF. The DNA of the CDR3 is TGTGCCAGCAGCTTAGCCTTAGAGAACACTGAAGCTTTCTTT.

The gene calls are TRBV30 and TRBJ2-7; TRBD1 agrees at 9 bases. CDR1 is GTSNPN, CDR2 SVGIG, per germline (reference sequence). The CDR3 has 13 amino acids. With 5 bases clipped from V and 1 base from J, the junction kept 3 bases outside the gene matches. Here the CDR3 reads CAWADRGSYEQYF. CDR3 in DNA: TGTGCCTGGGCGGACAGGGGATCCTACGAGCAGTACTTC.

This clone occurred a few times. The chain carries TRBV18 and TRBJ2-3, with D maybe TRBD2 (5 bases). Germline V gene lookup returns CDR1 KGHSH and CDR2 LQKENI. V shed 6 bases and J shed 6 bases, with 10 bases lying between them. The CDR3 consists of 12 residues. The chain's CDR3 is CASSHGGDTQYF. The CDR3 bases are TGTGCCAGCTCCCACGGAGGTGATACGCAGTATTTT.

In DNA form, the CDR3 reads TGTGCCAGCAGTTGGACTAGCAGATTGTCCGGGGAGCTGTTTTTT. Translated, it gives CASSWTSRLSGELFF. V is TRBV27 and J is TRBJ2-2; 8 bases are a match to TRBD2. Per germline, CDR1 MNHEY and CDR2 SMNVEV (reference sequence). V shed 4 bases and J 6 bases; nucleotides not matched to a gene: 7. The CDR3 has 15 residues.

The chain is built from TRBV10-1 and TRBJ2-1; 14 bases agree with TRBD2. This CDR3 comprises 19 residues. Germline-derived CDR1 and CDR2 are WNHNN and SYGVQD (reference sequence). V shed 6 bases and J 9 bases; nucleotides not matched to a gene: 19. This CDR3 is CASSVTKTTTSGREGEQFF. As DNA, the CDR3 is TGCGCCAGCAGCGTCACCAAGACGACGACTAGCGGGAGGGAGGGTGAGCAGTTCTTC.

Points on this clone: A much bigger clone sits one base away, suggesting this may be a read error. The rearrangement links TRBV7-2 to TRBJ1-2; unclear D gene. The CDR3 length is 16 residues. Germline CDR1 reads SGHTA; CDR2 reads FQGNSA. The CDR3 is CASSLALSRAGYGDTF. DNA of the CDR3: TGTGCCAGCAGCTTAGCCCTCTCTCGGGCAGGCTATGGCGACACCTTC.

The chain uses TRBV9 and TRBJ2-7; 9 bases are shared with TRBD2. The CDR3 extends over 15 amino acids. The germline V gene encodes CDR1 SGDLS and CDR2 YYNGEE. V was pared by 3 bases and J by 0 bases, with 4 bases of the junction left unmatched. The CDR3 DNA is TGTGCCAGCAGCGCAGGACTAGCGAGCTCCTACGAGCAGTACTTC. This gives the protein CASSAGLASSYEQYF.

This chain's CDR3 is CASSLELNREAFF. In DNA form, the CDR3 reads TGTGCCAGCAGTTTGGAGTTAAACCGTGAAGCTTTCTTT. V usage is TRBV28 and J usage is TRBJ1-1; no clear D gene. CDR3 size: 13 residues. Germline V CDR1 and CDR2: MDHEN, SYDVKM. With 3 bases removed from V and 7 bases from J, the gap between germline ends came to 12 bases.

J is TRBJ1-2 and V is TRBV5-1; TRBD1 agrees at 8 bases. This CDR3 contains 15 residues. CDR1 is SGHRS, CDR2 YFSETQ, per germline. V shed 4 bases, J shed 0 bases, and the junction held 5 bases outside the gene matches. The CDR3 spells CASSPRQGPNYGYTF. CDR3 in DNA: TGCGCCAGCAGCCCACGACAGGGGCCTAACTATGGCTACACCTTC.

The chain recombines TRBV6-1 with TRBJ2-7; D gene ambiguous. The germline V gene has CDR1 MNHNS and CDR2 SASEGT. This CDR3 has 13 amino acids. V was clipped by 3 bases and J by 3 bases, with 9 bases between them. The CDR3 is CASSESAIYEQYF. CDR3 bases: TGTGCCAGCAGTGAGTCCGCAATCTACGAGCAGTACTTC.

The genes are TRBV28 and TRBJ1-1, with D perhaps TRBD1 (5 bases). CDR3 length equals 12 residues. CDR1 is MDHEN, CDR2 SYDVKM, per germline. Trimming pared 5 bases from V and 6 bases from J, leaving 10 bases between. The CDR3 region has the DNA TGTGCCAGCAGTAAAGGGACCTCTGAAGCTTTCTTT. Translation gives CASSKGTSEAFF.

The V and J genes are TRBV5-1 and TRBJ1-4; 7 positions agree with TRBD1. With 4 bases clipped from V and 7 bases from J, the junction kept 7 bases outside the gene matches. The germline V gene encodes CDR1 SGHRS and CDR2 YFSETQ. The CDR3 has 14 residues. The CDR3 region is CASSRQGPSEKLFF. In DNA, the CDR3 is TGCGCCAGCAGCCGACAGGGACCGAGTGAAAAACTGTTTTTT.

CDR3 coding DNA: TGTGCCAGTACAGGAACCGCGCTCGGCGAGCAGTACTTC. Translating it yields CASTGTALGEQYF. The chain recombines TRBV19 with TRBJ2-7; D is unclear. The V and J ends lost 7 bases and 6 bases respectively, with 16 bases between them. CDR3 length: 13 amino acids. Germline assignment: CDR1 LNHDA and CDR2 SQIVND (reference sequence).

The chain couples TRBV19 to TRBJ1-3, with a tentative D call TRBD1 (5 bases). Trimming took 5 bases from V and 0 from J, leaving 11 bases between them. This CDR3 spans 15 amino acids. Germline V CDR1 and CDR2: LNHDA, SQIVND (reference sequence). The DNA of the CDR3 is TGTGCCAGTAGTGCCCGGGACTTCTCTGGAAACACCATATATTTT. Its protein is CASSARDFSGNTIYF.